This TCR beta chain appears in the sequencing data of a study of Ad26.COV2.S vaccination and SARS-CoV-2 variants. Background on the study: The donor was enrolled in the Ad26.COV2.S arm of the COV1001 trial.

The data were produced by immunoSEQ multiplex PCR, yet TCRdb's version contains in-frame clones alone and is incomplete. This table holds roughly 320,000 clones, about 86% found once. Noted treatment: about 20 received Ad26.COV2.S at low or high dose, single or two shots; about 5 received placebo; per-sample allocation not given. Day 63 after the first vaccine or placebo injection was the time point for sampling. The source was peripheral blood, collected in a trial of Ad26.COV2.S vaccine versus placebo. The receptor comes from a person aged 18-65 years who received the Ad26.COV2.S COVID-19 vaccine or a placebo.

The DNA of the CDR3 is TGTGCCACCAGCAGCTCTCGGGACGCCAGTGGCTACACCTTC. This translates into CATSSSRDASGYTF. The chain employs TRBV15 and TRBJ1-2, with D possibly TRBD1 on 5 matching bases. There are 14 residues in the CDR3. V dropped 3 bases and J dropped 7 bases, with 15 bases sitting between them. Germline CDR1 reads LNHNV; CDR2 reads YYDKDF (reference sequence).